This is a list of T cell receptor beta chains from one sample in a study of OX40 agonist ivuxolimab in advanced cancers. Repertoires were generated with immunoSEQ multiplex PCR, while TCRdb's copy carries only in-frame clones and drops some. The table shows about 64,000 clones, with about 83% occurring only once. This sample comprised CD4+ or CD8+ T cells sorted from blood, obtained in a trial of the OX40 agonist ivuxolimab. These receptors were obtained from an adult with an advanced solid tumor such as melanoma, head and neck, liver or kidney cancer. Each CDR3 is given with its conserved first and last residue. Each record gives: D gene, J gene, V gene, clone size, CDR3 protein, CDR3 DNA. A D gene is named only where the DNA matches it firmly. Only part of the rows carry a size: once, few, many, or a class if the clone is expanded.

-	TRBJ2-7	TRBV9	-	CASSVGQGPNEQYF	TGTGCCAGCAGCGTAGGGCAGGGCCCTAATGAGCAGTACTTC
TRBD2	TRBJ2-5	TRBV5-1	-	CASSLGTSGRGAQETQYF	TGCGCCAGCAGCCTCGGGACTAGCGGGAGAGGGGCCCAAGAGACCCAGTACTTC
TRBD2	TRBJ2-1	TRBV5-1	-	CASMLTLAGVGYNEQFF	TGCGCCAGCATGCTGACATTAGCGGGAGTAGGTTACAATGAGCAGTTCTTC
-	TRBJ2-5	TRBV14	-	CASTRTGTSGETQYF	TGTGCCAGCACCCGTACCGGGACATCGGGGGAGACCCAGTACTTC
TRBD2	TRBJ2-5	TRBV6-1	-	CASSEGGGSGTFQETQYF	TGTGCCAGCAGTGAAGGGGGGGGGTCAGGGACCTTTCAAGAGACCCAGTACTTC
-	TRBJ2-6	TRBV5-1	-	CASSLQGRGANVLTF	TGCGCCAGCAGCTTGCAAGGGCGTGGGGCCAACGTCCTGACTTTC
-	TRBJ2-5	TRBV5-4	-	CASSLASGGETQYF	TGTGCCAGCAGCTTGGCGTCCGGGGGAGAGACCCAGTACTTC
-	TRBJ2-3	TRBV30	-	CAWSLGAVGADTQYF	TGTGCCTGGAGTCTTGGGGCGGTGGGGGCAGATACGCAGTATTTT
-	TRBJ2-3	TRBV27	once	CASTDGDGLKRTQYF	TGTGCCAGCACTGATGGAGACGGGTTGAAGAGGACGCAGTATTTT
-	TRBJ1-5	TRBV14	-	CASSQGDGGQPQHF	TGTGCCAGCAGCCAAGGGGATGGGGGTCAGCCCCAGCATTTT
-	TRBJ1-2	TRBV7-9	-	CASSPGGPRGTNYGYTF	TGTGCCAGCAGCCCCGGGGGACCCCGAGGGACTAACTATGGCTACACCTTC
-	TRBJ1-1	TRBV9	-	CASSGGPGWTEAFF	TGTGCCAGCAGCGGCGGTCCCGGGTGGACTGAAGCTTTCTTT
TRBD1	TRBJ2-7	TRBV5-6	-	CASRSGTGSYEQYF	TGTGCCAGCAGATCCGGGACAGGGTCGTACGAGCAGTACTTC
TRBD1	TRBJ2-6	TRBV19	-	CASTRQGSGANVLTF	TGTGCCAGTACCAGACAGGGATCTGGGGCCAACGTCCTGACTTTC
TRBD1	TRBJ1-1	TRBV14	few	CASSGQGNTEAFF	TGTGCCAGCAGCGGACAGGGGAACACTGAAGCTTTCTTT
TRBD1	TRBJ1-5	TRBV4-1	-	CASSQDRAGGYQPQHF	TGCGCCAGCAGCCAAGATAGAGCAGGGGGCTATCAGCCCCAGCATTTT
-	TRBJ1-5	TRBV6-1	once	CASSEVRARNQPQHF	TGTGCCAGCAGTGAAGTGCGGGCCCGAAATCAGCCCCAGCATTTT
-	TRBJ2-2	TRBV6-6	-	CASGRVANTGELFF	TGTGCCAGCGGCAGGGTCGCCAACACCGGGGAGCTGTTTTTT
TRBD1	TRBJ1-1	TRBV5-1	-	CASSLGGTGDTEAFF	TGCGCCAGCAGCTTGGGTGGGACAGGGGACACTGAAGCTTTCTTT
-	TRBJ1-5	TRBV6-1	-	CASIRDTSNQPQHF	TGTGCCAGCATCCGGGACACCAGCAATCAGCCCCAGCATTTT
-	TRBJ2-3	TRBV6-5	once	CASSHGSTQYF	TGTGCCAGCAGTCACGGAAGTACGCAGTATTTT
-	TRBJ2-4	TRBV10-2	-	CASSERDLSSKNIQYF	TGCGCCAGCAGCGAGAGGGACCTCTCCTCCAAAAACATTCAGTACTTC
-	TRBJ2-7	TRBV29-1	-	CSVATGITYEQYF	TGCAGCGTTGCAACGGGGATTACCTACGAGCAGTACTTC
-	TRBJ2-1	TRBV5-1	-	CASSLEGNEQFF	TGCGCCAGCAGCTTGGAGGGGAATGAGCAGTTCTTC
-	TRBJ2-2	TRBV2	-	CASSEEPGFTGELFF	TGTGCCAGCAGTGAAGAGCCAGGGTTCACCGGGGAGCTGTTTTTT
-	TRBJ1-1	TRBV28	-	CASSWGTANTEAFF	TGTGCCAGCAGTTGGGGGACCGCGAACACTGAAGCTTTCTTT
-	TRBJ2-7	TRBV10-3	-	CAISESSYEQYF	TGTGCCATCAGTGAGTCTAGCTACGAGCAGTACTTC
-	TRBJ2-7	TRBV21-1	once	CASTSLPLAGPYEQYF	TGTGCCAGCACCAGTTTACCACTAGCGGGCCCCTACGAGCAGTACTTC
-	TRBJ2-1	TRBV9	-	CASSGQVGSYNEQFF	TGTGCCAGCAGCGGACAGGTTGGGTCCTACAATGAGCAGTTCTTC
-	TRBJ2-2	TRBV10-3	once	CAAGGNTGELFF	TGTGCCGCCGGAGGTAACACCGGGGAGCTGTTTTTT
-	TRBJ1-1	TRBV7-8	-	CASSLVGVRNTEAFF	TGTGCCAGCAGCTTAGTTGGGGTCAGAAACACTGAAGCTTTCTTT
-	TRBJ1-1	TRBV27	-	CATKNRFMNTEAFF	TGTGCCACCAAAAACAGGTTTATGAACACTGAAGCTTTCTTT
-	TRBJ1-1	TRBV2	-	CASSEVTADTEAFF	TGTGCCAGCAGTGAGGTGACAGCCGACACTGAAGCTTTCTTT
-	TRBJ2-7	TRBV5-1	once	CASSLGSGNTYEQYF	TGCGCCAGCAGCTTGGGATCCGGAAACACCTACGAGCAGTACTTC
-	TRBJ1-5	TRBV2	few	CASSESRAGNQPQHF	TGTGCCAGCAGTGAAAGCAGGGCTGGCAATCAGCCCCAGCATTTT
-	TRBJ1-5	TRBV10-2	-	CASSLGAENQPQHF	TGCGCCAGCAGTTTAGGGGCGGAAAATCAGCCCCAGCATTTT
-	TRBJ1-6	TRBV30	few	CAWSMAAVNSPLHF	TGTGCCTGGAGTATGGCCGCAGTTAATTCACCCCTCCACTTT
-	TRBJ2-1	TRBV6-6	-	CASRLDETNEQFF	TGTGCCAGCAGATTGGATGAAACTAATGAGCAGTTCTTC
TRBD1	TRBJ1-1	TRBV9	once	CASSPGQGRPTEAFF	TGTGCCAGCAGCCCAGGACAGGGGCGGCCCACTGAAGCTTTCTTT
TRBD1	TRBJ1-2	TRBV9	-	CASSVSRQGAPTGYTF	TGTGCCAGCAGCGTATCGAGGCAGGGGGCGCCGACCGGCTACACCTTC
-	TRBJ1-2	TRBV20-1	once	CSAFGGYGYTF	TGCAGTGCTTTTGGCGGCTATGGCTACACCTTC
-	TRBJ1-6	TRBV7-9	-	CASSLAPLGSPLHF	TGTGCCAGCAGCTTAGCTCCCTTGGGGTCACCCCTCCACTTT
-	TRBJ1-4	TRBV27	-	CASSSLGATNEKLFF	TGTGCCAGCAGTTCCTTAGGAGCAACTAATGAAAAACTGTTTTTT
TRBD2	TRBJ2-5	TRBV11-3	-	CASSRGLAGGQETQYF	TGTGCCAGCAGCCGTGGACTAGCGGGTGGGCAAGAGACCCAGTACTTC
-	TRBJ1-1	TRBV11-2	-	CASSPGGGNTEAFF	TGTGCCAGCAGCCCCGGGGGGGGTAACACTGAAGCTTTCTTT
-	TRBJ1-5	TRBV28	-	CASSPTGQPQHF	TGTGCCAGCAGTCCGACTGGTCAGCCCCAGCATTTT
-	TRBJ1-2	TRBV9	-	CASSSRDEANYGYTF	TGTGCCAGCAGCAGCCGGGACGAAGCTAACTATGGCTACACCTTC
-	TRBJ1-2	TRBV30	once	CAWSVMRAYGYTF	TGTGCCTGGAGTGTAATGAGGGCCTATGGCTACACCTTC
TRBD1	TRBJ2-3	TRBV18	-	CASYSGQGADTQYF	TGTGCCAGCTACTCGGGACAGGGGGCAGATACGCAGTATTTT
-	TRBJ2-4	TRBV7-9	-	CASSPQGRSGGNIQYF	TGTGCCAGCAGCCCACAAGGCCGATCTGGCGGAAACATTCAGTACTTC
-	TRBJ2-7	TRBV10-1	-	CASSEGPGTYEQYF	TGCGCCAGCAGTGAAGGCCCCGGGACTTACGAGCAGTACTTC
-	TRBJ1-1	TRBV30	few	CAWSVGGDTEAFF	TGTGCCTGGAGTGTGGGAGGGGACACTGAAGCTTTCTTT